This passage covers 21 T cell receptor beta chains from one sample sequenced in a study of T cell responses to AZD1222 COVID-19 vaccine. The repertoire was sequenced with immunoSEQ multiplex PCR; TCRdb's copy has only in-frame clones and lacks some. The sample holds around 25,000 clones, roughly 84% seen once. Specimen: peripheral blood, collected 28 days after the second AZD1222 dose. The receptors shown here come from an adult who received the AZD1222 COVID-19 vaccine.

This clone was seen only a few times. This sequence joins TRBV7-2 and TRBJ2-7; possible D gene TRBD2, 5 bases. The CDR3 covers 15 residues. Per the germline V gene, CDR1 is SGHTA and CDR2 is FQGNSA. Trimming took 1 base from V and 2 from J, leaving 12 bases between them. The CDR3 spells CASSLEGGPTYEQYF. The DNA of the CDR3 is TGTGCCAGCAGCTTAGAGGGCGGGCCTACCTACGAGCAGTACTTC.

The chain uses TRBV19 and TRBJ2-7; D gene uncertain. Between the trimmed V and J ends, which lost 5 bases and 3 bases, there was a span of 11 bases. This CDR3 spans 13 amino acids. The V gene's germline CDR1 is LNHDA and CDR2 SQIVND (reference sequence). The CDR3 is CASSFGVGYEQYF. The CDR3 bases are TGTGCCAGTAGTTTTGGGGTGGGCTACGAGCAGTACTTC.

This clone was seen once. V usage is TRBV19 and J usage is TRBJ2-1; D gene uncertain. Per the germline V gene, CDR1 is LNHDA and CDR2 is SQIVND (reference sequence). The V end lost 5 bases, the J end lost 6 bases, and 20 bases lay between the germline ends. The CDR3 runs 16 residues. The CDR3: CASSPRAGILGNEQFF. In DNA form, the CDR3 reads TGTGCCAGTAGTCCCCGGGCAGGAATTTTAGGCAATGAGCAGTTCTTC. Combining the CDR3 with reference TRBV19 and TRBJ2-1 gives the whole variable domain DGGITQSPKYLFRKEGQNVTLSCEQNLNHDAMYWYRQDPGQGLRLIYYSQIVNDFQKGDIAEGYSVSREKKESFPLTVTSAQKNPTAFYLCASSPRAGILGNEQFFGPGTRLTVL.

This sequence joins TRBV7-9 and TRBJ1-2; no definite D call. Trimming left V 6 bases short and J 8 bases short, with 16 bases between. The CDR3 totals 13 residues. Germline CDR1 reads SEHNR; CDR2 reads FQNEAQ (reference sequence). DNA for the CDR3: TGTGCCAGCAGGACCAACGGAGACCGGGGCTACACCTTC. Translation: CASRTNGDRGYTF.

The chain has TRBV7-2 and TRBJ2-7; D may be TRBD2 (5 bases). This CDR3 is 12 amino acids long. Germline-derived CDR1 and CDR2 are SGHTA and FQGNSA. Trimming stripped 8 bases from V and 2 bases from J, with 10 bases between. The CDR3 bases are TGTGCCAGCGGCGGGTCCACCTACGAGCAGTACTTC. Translated, it gives CASGGSTYEQYF.

The rearrangement links TRBV3-1 (or the pseudogene TRBV3-2) to TRBJ2-3; D is perhaps TRBD2 (6 bases). The length of the CDR3 is 15 residues. Trimming cost V 1 base and J 4 bases, with 12 bases left between them. From germline, CDR1 is LGHDT and CDR2 YNNKEL (reference sequence). The CDR3 is CASSQGGGGADTQYF. The CDR3 DNA reads TGTGCCAGCAGCCAAGGGGGAGGAGGGGCAGATACGCAGTATTTT.

This rearrangement joins TRBV7-8 to TRBJ2-3; possibly TRBD1 or TRBD2 for D (6 bases each). V lost 4 bases and J 0 bases, leaving 17 bases between the germline ends. The CDR3 is 17 amino acids. Germline-derived CDR1 and CDR2 are SGHVS and FQNEAQ. Here the CDR3 reads CASSSRLGGTSTDTQYF. CDR3 sequence (DNA): TGTGCCAGCAGCTCGCGTTTGGGGGGCACGAGCACAGATACGCAGTATTTT.

The chain joins TRBV11-1 to TRBJ2-1, with D possibly matching TRBD2 (5 bases). Germline CDR1 is SGHAT and CDR2 is FQDESV (reference sequence). The ends were cut back, 5 bases at V and 7 bases at J, with 18 bases in the middle. This CDR3 has 15 amino acids. The CDR3 here is CASSARLASLNEQFF. As DNA, the CDR3 is TGTGCCAGCAGCGCCCGATTAGCGAGCCTAAATGAGCAGTTCTTC.

The rearrangement links TRBV2 to TRBJ2-7, with D unresolved. The CDR3 has 12 residues. Germline V gives CDR1 SNHLY, CDR2 FYNNEI. V lost 4 bases and J 0 bases, leaving 4 bases between the germline ends. The CDR3 region has the DNA TGTGCCAGCAGTGGGGTCTCCTACGAGCAGTACTTC. Amino acids: CASSGVSYEQYF.

The genes are TRBV24-1 and TRBJ2-3, with D perhaps matching TRBD2 (6 bases). The CDR3 contains 16 residues. V lost 4 bases, J lost 0 bases, and 13 bases lay in between. The V gene's germline CDR1 is KGHDR and CDR2 SFDVKD. In nucleotides, the CDR3 is TGTGCCACCAGTGAGCCAACTAGCACTAGCACAGATACGCAGTATTTT. Encoded protein: CATSEPTSTSTDTQYF.

This chain links TRBV19 with TRBJ1-5, with 8 bases lining up with TRBD1. J was trimmed by 1 base and V by 5 bases; bases with no gene match: 19. There are 20 residues in the CDR3. Germline CDR1 and CDR2: LNHDA and SQIVND (reference sequence). The CDR3: CASSPTRTGLSLVSNQPQHF. The CDR3 nucleotides are TGTGCCAGTAGTCCTACCCGGACAGGGTTGTCTTTAGTGAGCAATCAGCCCCAGCATTTT.

The chain recombines TRBV20-1 with TRBJ1-2, with 9 bases identical to TRBD1. The CDR3 has 15 amino acids. The germline gives CDR1 DFQATT, CDR2 SNEGSKA (reference sequence). Losses at the gene ends were 3 bases for V and 8 bases for J; bases not matched to a gene: 13. The CDR3 region has the DNA TGCAGTGCTAGTGCAAATCCGGGACAGGGTCACGGCTACACCTTC. It yields the protein CSASANPGQGHGYTF.

This clone came up once. The rearrangement joins TRBV6-5 to TRBJ2-7; 8 bases are shared with TRBD1. CDR3 length: 16 amino acids. CDR1 is MNHEY, CDR2 SVGAGI, per germline. The junction had 8 bases not matched to a gene; V was cut back by 0 bases and J by 4 bases. CDR3 sequence reads: CASSYSKQGARYEQYF. The CDR3, as DNA: TGTGCCAGCAGTTACTCGAAGCAGGGGGCTAGGTACGAGCAGTACTTC.

This sequence joins TRBV12-3 or TRBV12-4 and TRBJ1-5; D unresolved. This CDR3 spans 13 amino acids. Trimming pared 1 base from V and 5 bases from J, leaving 6 bases between. CDR3 loop: CASSLGGDQPQHF. The CDR3 DNA reads TGTGCCAGCAGTTTAGGGGGAGATCAGCCCCAGCATTTT.

The CDR3 sequence is CASSPTGSNTEAFF. The CDR3 DNA sequence: TGTGCCAGCAGCCCGACAGGGTCGAACACTGAAGCTTTCTTT. J is TRBJ1-1 and V is TRBV7-9; TRBD1 matches at 7 bases. Trimming removed 5 bases from V and 1 base from J; junction bases left unmatched: 4. The CDR3 is made up of 14 amino acids. Per the germline V gene, CDR1 is SEHNR and CDR2 is FQNEAQ (reference sequence).

This clone appeared a few times. The V gene is TRBV19, the J gene TRBJ2-5; D call uncertain. Deletions cut 5 bases from V and 5 bases from J, with 12 bases between. Germline CDR1 LNHDA, CDR2 SQIVND (reference sequence). The CDR3 spans 13 residues. The CDR3 protein is CASSSPPRETQYF. Here the CDR3 DNA reads TGTGCCAGTAGTTCCCCTCCGAGGGAGACCCAGTACTTC. Using reference TRBV19 and TRBJ2-5 for the parts outside the CDR3, the full variable domain is DGGITQSPKYLFRKEGQNVTLSCEQNLNHDAMYWYRQDPGQGLRLIYYSQIVNDFQKGDIAEGYSVSREKKESFPLTVTSAQKNPTAFYLCASSSPPRETQYFGPGTRLLVL.

This rearrangement joins TRBV9 to TRBJ2-7; weak D call: TRBD2 (6 bases). Trimming pared 0 bases from V and 2 bases from J, leaving 12 bases between. The CDR3 length is 15 residues. Germline lookup yields CDR1 SGDLS and CDR2 YYNGEE. The CDR3 DNA follows: TGTGCCAGCAGCGTAGCTGACGGGAGAGCCTACGAGCAGTACTTC. Its translation: CASSVADGRAYEQYF.

This chain joins TRBV11-2 and TRBJ1-6; the D is unclear. In germline, CDR1 is SGHAT, CDR2 FQNNGV. V was pared by 3 bases and J by 6 bases, with 6 bases between. The CDR3 length is 13 residues. CDR3 sequence reads: CASSFTINSPLHF. The CDR3 DNA reads TGTGCCAGCAGCTTCACAATTAATTCACCCCTCCACTTT.

The chain recombines TRBV7-3 with TRBJ1-1; no clear D. The CDR3 is made up of 15 amino acids. The V and J ends lost 2 bases and 0 bases respectively, with 10 bases between them. Germline-derived CDR1 and CDR2 are SGHTA and FQGTGA. CDR3 protein: CASSLSAAMNTEAFF. DNA of the CDR3: TGTGCCAGCAGCTTATCGGCGGCGATGAACACTGAAGCTTTCTTT.

This clone was picked up a small number of times. The rearrangement uses TRBV9 and TRBJ1-3; D is uncertain. Deletions cut 4 bases from V and 2 bases from J, with 7 bases between. Germline CDR1 reads SGDLS; CDR2 reads YYNGEE. The CDR3 totals 13 residues. CDR3 protein: CASSPVPGNTIYF. The CDR3 region has the DNA TGTGCCAGCAGCCCAGTCCCTGGAAACACCATATATTTT.

The rearrangement joins TRBV6-5 to TRBJ1-6, with 9 nucleotides matching TRBD1. V was clipped by 0 bases and J by 11 bases; unmatched bases: 5. Germline V gene data show CDR1 as MNHEY and CDR2 as SVGAGI. CDR3 length: 15 residues. The CDR3 loop is CASSYSETGGTPLHF. The CDR3 coding sequence is TGTGCCAGCAGTTACTCGGAGACAGGGGGGACACCCCTCCACTTT.